The present TCR beta chain was sequenced within a study of T cell clonality in common variable immunodeficiency. In its sample, this clone was seen many times. The read ends 3 residues shy of where the CDR3 ends; the end is completed using the germline J gene. Clones were sequenced by immunoSEQ multiplex PCR, and TCRdb holds only the in-frame ones, with some missing. Sampling found around 39,000 clones, none seen once. This CDR3 comprises 13 residues. V shed 5 bases and J 6 bases; nucleotides not matched to a gene: 7. The germline gives CDR1 SGHAT, CDR2 FQNNGV. Sequenced input: peripheral blood mononuclear cells. The TCR sequence derives from a person aged 18 to 69 in good health. The chain joins TRBV11-2 to TRBJ2-7; TRBD2 agrees at 7 bases. CDR3 DNA (partial): TGTGCCAGCAGCCCCCAGTGGGGGGGCGAG. This gives the protein CASSPQWGGE. The full CDR3 is CASSPQWGGEQYF. The whole variable domain, filled in from reference TRBV11-2 and TRBJ2-7, reads EAGVAQSPRYKIIEKRQSVAFWCNPISGHATLYWYQQILGQGPKLLIQFQNNGVVDDSQLPKDRFSAERLKGVDSTLKIQPAKLEDSAVYLCASSPQWGGEQYFGPGTRLTVT.